These T cell receptor beta chains were read from a single sample in a study of cytomegalovirus exposure and HLA in healthy donors. Using immunoSEQ multiplex PCR, the repertoire was profiled, and TCRdb retains in-frame clones only, with some absent. Here the sample spans more than 85,000 clones, approximately 84% being singletons. The sample comprised PBMCs. Receptor source: a man in his forties in good health and CMV-seronegative. Each CDR3 is given with its conserved first and last residue. The order of the fields is clone size, D gene, J gene, V gene, CDR3 DNA, CDR3 protein. D genes are given only for firm matches. The listing skips clone size in some rows; elsewhere it reads once, few, many or a size class.

abundance: -
d_gene: -
j_gene: TRBJ1-5
v_gene: TRBV28
CDR3nt: TGTGCCAGCAGTTTGGTACAGCTCAATCAGCCCCAGCATTTT
CDR3aa: CASSLVQLNQPQHF

abundance: -
d_gene: -
j_gene: TRBJ1-1
v_gene: TRBV5-1
CDR3nt: TGCGCCAGCAGCCGCGGGACTCAGAACACTGAAGCTTTCTTT
CDR3aa: CASSRGTQNTEAFF

abundance: few
d_gene: -
j_gene: TRBJ1-2
v_gene: TRBV5-1
CDR3nt: TGCGCCAGCAGCCTGGAGGGGGTCAGTGGCTACACCTTC
CDR3aa: CASSLEGVSGYTF

abundance: -
d_gene: TRBD2
j_gene: TRBJ2-5
v_gene: TRBV6-5
CDR3nt: TGTGCCAGCAGTTACTTAGCGGGGGGCCGGGAGACCCAGTACTTC
CDR3aa: CASSYLAGGRETQYF

abundance: -
d_gene: -
j_gene: TRBJ2-7
v_gene: TRBV5-1
CDR3nt: TGCGCCAGCAGCCCCCTGACAGGTTACGAGCAGTACTTC
CDR3aa: CASSPLTGYEQYF

abundance: -
d_gene: TRBD1
j_gene: TRBJ1-1
v_gene: TRBV5-6
CDR3nt: TGTGCCAGCAGCTGGGGACAGGCCCCCGAAGCTTTCTTT
CDR3aa: CASSWGQAPEAFF

abundance: -
d_gene: -
j_gene: TRBJ1-5
v_gene: TRBV18
CDR3nt: TGTGCCAGCTCACCACCGGGCAGGGGCAATCAGCCCCAGCATTTT
CDR3aa: CASSPPGRGNQPQHF

abundance: -
d_gene: TRBD1
j_gene: TRBJ2-2
v_gene: TRBV5-6
CDR3nt: TGTGCCAGCAGCCGGGATATGGGACAGGGATTCACCGGGGAGCTGTTTTTT
CDR3aa: CASSRDMGQGFTGELFF

abundance: -
d_gene: -
j_gene: TRBJ1-2
v_gene: TRBV15
CDR3nt: TGTGCCACCAGCAGACCCCGGGACTCCGGAAGCTATGGCTACACCTTC
CDR3aa: CATSRPRDSGSYGYTF

abundance: -
d_gene: -
j_gene: TRBJ1-1
v_gene: TRBV9
CDR3nt: TGTGCCAGCAGCCCACCGGGGTCAACTGAAGCTTTCTTT
CDR3aa: CASSPPGSTEAFF

abundance: -
d_gene: TRBD1
j_gene: TRBJ1-6
v_gene: TRBV6-1
CDR3nt: TGTGCCAGCAGTGACGAACAGGGGGTTGGACCCCTCCACTTT
CDR3aa: CASSDEQGVGPLHF

abundance: -
d_gene: -
j_gene: TRBJ2-5
v_gene: TRBV25-1
CDR3nt: TGTGCCAGCAGTGAATTGGGGACAAGCTCGAGGGAGACCCAGTACTTC
CDR3aa: CASSELGTSSRETQYF

abundance: -
d_gene: -
j_gene: TRBJ2-1
v_gene: TRBV5-6
CDR3nt: TGTGCCAGCAGCTTGGAGACTAGTGTGGGCAATGAGCAGTTCTTC
CDR3aa: CASSLETSVGNEQFF

abundance: -
d_gene: TRBD1
j_gene: TRBJ1-2
v_gene: TRBV19
CDR3nt: TGTGCCAGTAGGGGGGACGCGACAGGGGCAAACTATGGCTACACCTTC
CDR3aa: CASRGDATGANYGYTF

abundance: few
d_gene: -
j_gene: TRBJ2-7
v_gene: TRBV10-3
CDR3nt: TGTGCCATCAGTGTTAGAAACCGGGGGGGACAGGGCGCTAACGAGCAGTACTTC
CDR3aa: CAISVRNRGGQGANEQYF

abundance: -
d_gene: TRBD1
j_gene: TRBJ2-1
v_gene: TRBV27
CDR3nt: TGTGCCAGCAGGGGCGGACAGGCCAACAATGAGCAGTTCTTC
CDR3aa: CASRGGQANNEQFF

abundance: -
d_gene: -
j_gene: TRBJ1-5
v_gene: TRBV5-8
CDR3nt: TGTGCCAGCAGCTTGGCCAGCAGGGTCAATCAGCCCCAGCATTTT
CDR3aa: CASSLASRVNQPQHF

abundance: -
d_gene: TRBD1
j_gene: TRBJ1-4
v_gene: TRBV2
CDR3nt: TGTGCCAGCGATAAGGGACAGCCTAATGAAAAACTGTTTTTT
CDR3aa: CASDKGQPNEKLFF

abundance: -
d_gene: -
j_gene: TRBJ1-1
v_gene: TRBV27
CDR3nt: TGTGCCAGCAGTTCAACAGGGACTGAAGCTTTCTTT
CDR3aa: CASSSTGTEAFF

abundance: -
d_gene: -
j_gene: TRBJ2-3
v_gene: TRBV5-1
CDR3nt: TGCGCCAGCCGCCCGGCGGGGGATACGCAGTATTTT
CDR3aa: CASRPAGDTQYF

abundance: -
d_gene: TRBD1
j_gene: TRBJ2-3
v_gene: TRBV7-9
CDR3nt: TGTGCCAGCAGCTCGACAGGGCTTACAGATACGCAGTATTTT
CDR3aa: CASSSTGLTDTQYF

abundance: -
d_gene: -
j_gene: TRBJ2-1
v_gene: TRBV12-5
CDR3nt: TGTGCTAGTGGTCCTCAGCAGGGGTTGGAGCAGTTCTTC
CDR3aa: CASGPQQGLEQFF

abundance: -
d_gene: -
j_gene: TRBJ1-4
v_gene: TRBV15
CDR3nt: TGTGCCACCAGCAGAGTAAGCGGTGTAGAAAAACTGTTTTTT
CDR3aa: CATSRVSGVEKLFF

abundance: -
d_gene: -
j_gene: TRBJ1-6
v_gene: TRBV6-6
CDR3nt: TGTGCCAGCATGGGCAGGCATTCACCCCTCCACTTT
CDR3aa: CASMGRHSPLHF

abundance: many
d_gene: -
j_gene: TRBJ1-3
v_gene: TRBV28
CDR3nt: TGTGCCAGCAGTTCCTCATCAGGTCGCGGAAACACCATATATTTT
CDR3aa: CASSSSSGRGNTIYF